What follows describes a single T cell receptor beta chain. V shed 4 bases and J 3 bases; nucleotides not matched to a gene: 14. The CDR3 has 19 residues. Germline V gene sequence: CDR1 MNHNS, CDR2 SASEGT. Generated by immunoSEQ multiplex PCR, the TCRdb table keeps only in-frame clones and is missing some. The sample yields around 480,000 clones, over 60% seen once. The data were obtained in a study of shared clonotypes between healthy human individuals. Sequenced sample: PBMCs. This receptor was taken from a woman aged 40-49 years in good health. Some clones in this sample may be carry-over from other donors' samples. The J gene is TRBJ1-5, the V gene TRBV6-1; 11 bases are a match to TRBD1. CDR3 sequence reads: CASSVRVDNGQGANQPQHF. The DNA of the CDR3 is TGTGCCAGCAGTGTCAGGGTCGATAACGGACAGGGGGCCAATCAGCCCCAGCATTTT.